A selection of T cell receptor beta chains follows, all from one sample in a study of CDR3 diversity in severe acne. TCRdb ran MiXCR on the PCR reads and lists one entry per CDR3 protein. The table shows tens of thousands of distinct CDR3 sequences, with around 49% occurring only once. Sequences were obtained from blood. The origin of the receptors is a male donor in good health, without acne. CDR3s include the opening cysteine and the closing phenylalanine or tryptophan. The order of the fields is J gene, clone size, D gene, V gene, CDR3 DNA, CDR3 protein. The D gene is left open where the match is weak. Clone size is shown for a subset of rows, as once, few, many or a class of expanded clone.

J: TRBJ2-7; size: few; D: -; V: TRBV7-9; DNA: TGCGCCAGCAGCTTGGACGGTGGGCTCTCGGGGGAGCAGTACTTC; CDR3: CASSLDGGLSGEQYF
J: TRBJ2-7; size: medium-sized; D: TRBD2; V: TRBV20-1; DNA: TGCAGTGCTAGCTGGGGACTAGCGAGAACCTACGAGCAGTACTTC; CDR3: CSASWGLARTYEQYF
J: TRBJ1-2; size: -; D: -; V: TRBV19; DNA: TGTGCCAGTAGCACCTGGTCGACGGGCTACACCTTC; CDR3: CASSTWSTGYTF
J: TRBJ2-1; size: -; D: TRBD2; V: TRBV10-3; DNA: TGTGCCAGCAGTGCCGGACTAGCGGGAGGCTATGAGCAGTTCTTC; CDR3: CASSAGLAGGYEQFF
J: TRBJ1-2; size: once; D: -; V: TRBV7-9; DNA: TGTGCCAGCAACGTTTCGGGGGGGGGAGGCTATGGCTACACCTTC; CDR3: CASNVSGGGGYGYTF
J: TRBJ1-1; size: -; D: -; V: TRBV12-3/TRBV12-4; DNA: TGTGCCAGCAGTCTACAGTACAGTGCTGAAGCTTTCTTT; CDR3: CASSLQYSAEAFF
J: TRBJ1-1; size: many; D: -; V: TRBV11-2; DNA: TGTGCCAGCAGCTTTTACACGGGAAACACTGAAGCTTTCTTT; CDR3: CASSFYTGNTEAFF
J: TRBJ2-6; size: -; D: -; V: TRBV2; DNA: TGTGCTTGGGAGGCATCTGGGGCCAACGTCCTGACTTTC; CDR3: CAWEASGANVLTF
J: TRBJ2-3; size: once; D: TRBD1; V: TRBV12-3/TRBV12-4; DNA: TGTGCCAGCTCCCTTGCCAGTTCAGGGGGACGGACAGATACGCAGTATTTT; CDR3: CASSLASSGGRTDTQYF
J: TRBJ1-1; size: -; D: -; V: TRBV2; DNA: TGTGCCAGCGGTGTCAGTTTGAACACTGAAGCTTTCTTT; CDR3: CASGVSLNTEAFF
J: TRBJ2-7; size: -; D: TRBD2; V: TRBV11-2; DNA: TGTGCCAGCAGATTAGGGACTAGCGTCGACTACGAGCAGTACTTC; CDR3: CASRLGTSVDYEQYF
J: TRBJ2-5; size: many; D: TRBD1; V: TRBV2; DNA: TGTGCCAGCAGTAAATTACAGGGGTCCCAAGAGACCCAGTACTTC; CDR3: CASSKLQGSQETQYF
J: TRBJ2-7; size: -; D: TRBD1; V: TRBV20-1; DNA: TGCAGTGCTAGAGCTGGCGGGACAGGGGGCTACGAGCAGTACTTC; CDR3: CSARAGGTGGYEQYF
J: TRBJ2-2; size: many; D: -; V: TRBV24-1; DNA: TGTGCCACCAGTGGTCCAGGGGACTTCTCCACCGGGGAGCTGTTTTTT; CDR3: CATSGPGDFSTGELFF
J: TRBJ1-1; size: -; D: TRBD1; V: TRBV5-1; DNA: TGCGCCAGCAGTCACGGGACAGGGCTGAGAACTGAAGCTTTCTTT; CDR3: CASSHGTGLRTEAFF
J: TRBJ1-4; size: -; D: -; V: TRBV5-1; DNA: TGTGCCAGCAGCTTGGAGCAGCAGAATGAAAAACTGTTTTTT; CDR3: CASSLEQQNEKLFF
J: TRBJ2-3; size: many; D: -; V: TRBV6-6; DNA: TGTGCCAGCAGTTACGAAGGAGATACGCAGTATTTT; CDR3: CASSYEGDTQYF
J: TRBJ1-5; size: -; D: -; V: TRBV2; DNA: TGTGCCAGCAGCCCCCACCCATTGCAGCCCCAGCATTTT; CDR3: CASSPHPLQPQHF
J: TRBJ1-5; size: few; D: -; V: TRBV10-3; DNA: TGTGCCATCAGCGCACAGACGAGCAATCAGCCCCAGCATTTT; CDR3: CAISAQTSNQPQHF
J: TRBJ2-5; size: few; D: -; V: TRBV2; DNA: TGTGCCAGCAGCGCCGGGACAAACCAAGAGACCCAGTACTTC; CDR3: CASSAGTNQETQYF
J: TRBJ2-3; size: many; D: TRBD2; V: TRBV20-1; DNA: TGCAGTGCTAGCTTAGGACTAGCGGGTCCCACAGATACGCAGTATTTT; CDR3: CSASLGLAGPTDTQYF
J: TRBJ2-2; size: -; D: -; V: TRBV12-3/TRBV12-4; DNA: TGTGCCAGCAGTAAGACGGACGCCGGGGAGCTGTTTTTT; CDR3: CASSKTDAGELFF
J: TRBJ1-2; size: -; D: -; V: TRBV20-1; DNA: TGTGCCTGGAGTGTATTGATGGGTGGCTACACCTTC; CDR3: CAWSVLMGGYTF
J: TRBJ1-2; size: -; D: -; V: TRBV2; DNA: TGTGCCAGCGCGGGGGGACACCAGGCTGTCTATGGCTACACCTTC; CDR3: CASAGGHQAVYGYTF
J: TRBJ2-2; size: -; D: -; V: TRBV3-1; DNA: TGTGCCAGCAGCCAAGAAGGTGGTTACACCGGGGAGCTGTTTTTT; CDR3: CASSQEGGYTGELFF
J: TRBJ2-3; size: few; D: -; V: TRBV24-1; DNA: TGTGCCACCAGTGATTTAAGGAATACGCAGTATTTT; CDR3: CATSDLRNTQYF
J: TRBJ1-1; size: -; D: -; V: TRBV7-9; DNA: TGTGCCAGCACCCCGACAGCGAACACTGAAGCTTTCTTT; CDR3: CASTPTANTEAFF
J: TRBJ1-2; size: few; D: -; V: TRBV2; DNA: TGTGCCAGCAACAGGGTAGCTAACTATGGCTACACCTTC; CDR3: CASNRVANYGYTF
J: TRBJ1-2; size: few; D: -; V: TRBV7-8; DNA: TGTGCCAGCAGCGGGTTGAGGGGTTCGGGGTATGGCTACACCTTC; CDR3: CASSGLRGSGYGYTF
J: TRBJ2-1; size: -; D: TRBD1; V: TRBV5-1; DNA: TGCGCCAGCAGCCCAGCCCCCGGGACAGAGTACAATGAGCAGTTCTTC; CDR3: CASSPAPGTEYNEQFF
J: TRBJ2-5; size: -; D: TRBD2; V: TRBV15; DNA: TGTGCCACCAGCAGATCCGGGACTAGCCTCGTTGGGGCCCAGTACTTC; CDR3: CATSRSGTSLVGAQYF
J: TRBJ2-7; size: once; D: TRBD2; V: TRBV25-1; DNA: TGTGCCAGCAGTGACGGTAGCGGGACGAACGAGCAGTACTTC; CDR3: CASSDGSGTNEQYF
J: TRBJ2-1; size: -; D: TRBD2; V: TRBV19; DNA: TGTGCCAGTGGACTAGCGGGAAAAAATGAGCAGTTCTTC; CDR3: CASGLAGKNEQFF
J: TRBJ2-7; size: -; D: -; V: TRBV11-3; DNA: TGTGCCAGCAGCACCCAGACAGGTACCTACGAGCAGTACTTC; CDR3: CASSTQTGTYEQYF
J: TRBJ2-5; size: -; D: TRBD1; V: TRBV29-1; DNA: TGCAGCGCCAGCAGACCTTACACAGGGGCCGAGACCCAGTACTTC; CDR3: CSASRPYTGAETQYF
J: TRBJ2-7; size: once; D: TRBD2; V: TRBV19; DNA: TGTGCCAGCAGCTTAGCGGGTAGCGGGTACGAGCAGTACTTC; CDR3: CASSLAGSGYEQYF
J: TRBJ2-3; size: once; D: -; V: TRBV20-1; DNA: TGCAGTGCTAGTCTCATGGGCACAGATACGCAGTATTTT; CDR3: CSASLMGTDTQYF
J: TRBJ1-1; size: many; D: TRBD1; V: TRBV19; DNA: TGTGCCAGTAGTATTCAGGGGGCCACTGAAGCTTTCTTT; CDR3: CASSIQGATEAFF
J: TRBJ2-7; size: -; D: -; V: TRBV20-1; DNA: TGCAGTGCGCCCCTGGAGGGGGCGAGGGGTGAGCAGTACTTC; CDR3: CSAPLEGARGEQYF
J: TRBJ2-7; size: -; D: TRBD1; V: TRBV18; DNA: TGTGCCAGCTCCCCCTCGGGACAGGGAATTGGGGAGCAGTACTTC; CDR3: CASSPSGQGIGEQYF
J: TRBJ2-2; size: many; D: -; V: TRBV10-3; DNA: TGTGCCATCAGCGGCACCGGGGAGCTGTTTTTT; CDR3: CAISGTGELFF
J: TRBJ2-7; size: -; D: TRBD1; V: TRBV20-1; DNA: TGCAGTGCTAGATTTGGGACAGGGGGCTACGAGCAGTACTTC; CDR3: CSARFGTGGYEQYF
J: TRBJ2-3; size: few; D: -; V: TRBV4-2; DNA: TGTGCCAGCAGCCAAGATCTGGGGCAGGGCGCAGATACGCAGTATTTT; CDR3: CASSQDLGQGADTQYF
J: TRBJ2-2; size: many; D: TRBD2; V: TRBV30; DNA: TGTGGTCTAGCGGGGGGGGACACCGGGGAGCTGTTTTTT; CDR3: CGLAGGDTGELFF
J: TRBJ2-5; size: -; D: TRBD1; V: TRBV2; DNA: TGTGCCAGCAGTGGGGGGACAGGGGGGGCCCGAGAGACCCAGTACTTC; CDR3: CASSGGTGGARETQYF
J: TRBJ2-7; size: many; D: -; V: TRBV28; DNA: TGTGCCAGCAGTTTATCGGGTCAGGGAGGCTACGAGCAGTACTTC; CDR3: CASSLSGQGGYEQYF
J: TRBJ1-4; size: -; D: TRBD1; V: TRBV7-2; DNA: TGTGCCAGCAGTACAGGGGGCGTTCAAGAAAAACTGTTTTTT; CDR3: CASSTGGVQEKLFF
J: TRBJ1-5; size: many; D: TRBD1; V: TRBV12-3/TRBV12-4; DNA: TGTGCCAGCAGTTTTGGGGACAGGGGGGAGGCTCAGCCCCAGCATTTT; CDR3: CASSFGDRGEAQPQHF
J: TRBJ1-5; size: -; D: -; V: TRBV25-1; DNA: TGTGCCAGCAGTGAGGCAGGGTACAATCAGCCCCAGCATTTT; CDR3: CASSEAGYNQPQHF
J: TRBJ2-2; size: -; D: TRBD2; V: TRBV5-1; DNA: TGCGCCAGCAGCCTGGGGACTACCAACACCGGGGAGCTGTTTTTT; CDR3: CASSLGTTNTGELFF
J: TRBJ2-5; size: -; D: TRBD2; V: TRBV4-1; DNA: TGCGCCAGCAGTGGACTAGCGGGGGACCAAGAGACCCAGTACTTC; CDR3: CASSGLAGDQETQYF
J: TRBJ2-7; size: -; D: TRBD1; V: TRBV20-1; DNA: TGCAGTGCTCGCAACCCAGGGGGCGTCTACGAGCAGTACTTC; CDR3: CSARNPGGVYEQYF
J: TRBJ1-6; size: once; D: TRBD1; V: TRBV7-9; DNA: TGTGCCAGCAGCTTAGGCCCCGGGGCGACAGGGGATGATTCACCCCTCCACTTT; CDR3: CASSLGPGATGDDSPLHF